This T cell receptor beta chain was captured in a study of early T cells in non-severe SARS-CoV-2 infection. Study-wide background: With bulk RNA from unsorted whole blood as input, sequencing yielded unpaired chains. General study points: A preference for anti-spike CD8 responses marked VDJdb matching, which missed private and CD4 specificities.

The protocol attached unique molecular identifiers to individual cDNA molecules. TCRdb ran MiXCR on the 5' RACE reads and lists one entry per CDR3 protein. This repertoire shows around 57,000 distinct CDR3 sequences, 4.5% to 7.5% found once; its top ten account for 3.4%. In this sample, this clonotype turned up many times. The antigen remains undetermined. Trimming left V 1 base short and J 2 bases short, with 12 bases between. This CDR3 is built from 15 residues. The germline gives CDR1 SEHNR, CDR2 FQNEAQ (reference sequence). The chain recombines TRBV7-9 with TRBJ2-7; D is possibly TRBD2 (5 bases). This clonotype was obtained from an adult who was a healthcare worker with PCR-confirmed SARS-CoV-2 infection or an uninfected control (not recorded which). The sample was whole blood, taken at baseline. CDR3: CASSLGEGSAYEQYF. CDR3 nucleotides: TGTGCCAGCAGCTTAGGAGAGGGATCGGCCTACGAGCAGTACTTC.